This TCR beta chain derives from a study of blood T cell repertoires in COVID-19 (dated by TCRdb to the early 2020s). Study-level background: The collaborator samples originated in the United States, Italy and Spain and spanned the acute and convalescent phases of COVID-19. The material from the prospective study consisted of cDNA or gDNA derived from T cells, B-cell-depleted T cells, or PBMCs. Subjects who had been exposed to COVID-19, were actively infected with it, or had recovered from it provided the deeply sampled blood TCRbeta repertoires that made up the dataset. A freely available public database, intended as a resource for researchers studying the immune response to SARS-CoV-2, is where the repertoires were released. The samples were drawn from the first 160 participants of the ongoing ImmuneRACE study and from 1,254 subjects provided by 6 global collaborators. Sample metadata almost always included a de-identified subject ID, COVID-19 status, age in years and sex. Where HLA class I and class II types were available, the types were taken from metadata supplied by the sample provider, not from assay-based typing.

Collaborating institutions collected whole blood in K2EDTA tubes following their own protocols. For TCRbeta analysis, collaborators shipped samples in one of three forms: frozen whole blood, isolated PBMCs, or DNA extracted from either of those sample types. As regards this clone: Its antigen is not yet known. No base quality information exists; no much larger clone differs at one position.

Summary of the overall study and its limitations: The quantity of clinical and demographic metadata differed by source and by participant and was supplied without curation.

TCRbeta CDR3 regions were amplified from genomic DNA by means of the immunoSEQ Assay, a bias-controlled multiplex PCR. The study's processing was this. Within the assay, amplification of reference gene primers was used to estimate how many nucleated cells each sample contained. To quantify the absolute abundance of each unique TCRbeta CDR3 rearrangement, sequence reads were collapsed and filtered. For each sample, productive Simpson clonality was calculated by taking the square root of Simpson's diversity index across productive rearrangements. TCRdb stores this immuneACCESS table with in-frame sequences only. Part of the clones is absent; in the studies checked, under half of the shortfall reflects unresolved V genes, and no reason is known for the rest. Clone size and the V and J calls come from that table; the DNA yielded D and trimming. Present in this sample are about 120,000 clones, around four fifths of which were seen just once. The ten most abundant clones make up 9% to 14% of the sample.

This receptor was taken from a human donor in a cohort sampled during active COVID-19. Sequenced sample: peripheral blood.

The CDR3 here reads CASSLDQRGTYEQYF. The DNA reads TGTGCCAGCAGCTTAGATCAGCGGGGGACCTACGAGCAGTACTTC. The rearrangement combines TRBV11-2 with TRBJ2-7; a stretch of 8 junction bases matches TRBD2. Its CDR3 holds 15 amino acids, cysteine through phenylalanine. Only the CDR3 DNA stays, 45 bases, in frame from base 1. The germline V gene specifies SGHAT as CDR1 and FQNNGV as CDR2. For this chain, trimming is 0 bases at the V end and 2 bases at the J end, and the number of junction bases without a gene match is 3.